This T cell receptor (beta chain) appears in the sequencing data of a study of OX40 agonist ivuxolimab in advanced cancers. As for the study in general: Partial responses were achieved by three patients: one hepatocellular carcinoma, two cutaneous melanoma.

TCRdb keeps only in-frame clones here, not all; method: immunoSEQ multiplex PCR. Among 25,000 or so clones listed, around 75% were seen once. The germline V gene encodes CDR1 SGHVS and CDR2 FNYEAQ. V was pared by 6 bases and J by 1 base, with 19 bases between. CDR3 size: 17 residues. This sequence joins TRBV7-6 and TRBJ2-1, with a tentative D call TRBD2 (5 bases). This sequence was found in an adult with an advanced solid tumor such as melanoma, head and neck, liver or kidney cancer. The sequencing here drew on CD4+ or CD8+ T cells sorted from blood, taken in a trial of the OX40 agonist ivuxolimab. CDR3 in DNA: TGTGCCAGCAGTCAAGGGTTTACTAGGAGTTCCTACAATGAGCAGTTCTTC. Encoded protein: CASSQGFTRSSYNEQFF.